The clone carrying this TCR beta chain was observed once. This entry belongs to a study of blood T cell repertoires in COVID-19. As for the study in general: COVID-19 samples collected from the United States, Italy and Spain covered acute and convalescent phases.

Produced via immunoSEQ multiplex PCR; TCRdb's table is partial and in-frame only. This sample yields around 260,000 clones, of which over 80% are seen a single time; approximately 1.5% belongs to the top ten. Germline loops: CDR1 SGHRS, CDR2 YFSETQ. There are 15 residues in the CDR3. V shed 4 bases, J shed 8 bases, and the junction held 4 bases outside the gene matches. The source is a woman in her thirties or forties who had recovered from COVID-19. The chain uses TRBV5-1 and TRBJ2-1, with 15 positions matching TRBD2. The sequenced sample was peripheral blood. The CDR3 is CASSGLAGGPHEQFF. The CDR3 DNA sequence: TGCGCCAGCAGCGGACTAGCGGGGGGGCCTCATGAGCAGTTCTTC.